This T cell receptor (beta chain) was sequenced during a study of blood T cell repertoires in COVID-19. Sequencing was performed with immunoSEQ multiplex PCR; in TCRdb, only in-frame clones are kept and a portion is missing. The table shows hundreds of thousands of clones, with about nine tenths occurring only once. Seattle researchers signed up patients amid active infection and tracked them longitudinally. V lost 0 bases to trimming and J lost 2 bases; unmatched junction nucleotides: 8. This CDR3 has 17 residues. Per the germline V gene, CDR1 is MGHRA and CDR2 is YSYEKL. V and J are TRBV4-1 and TRBJ2-7; 9 positions match TRBD2. The TCR was taken from a woman aged 50 to 60 with COVID-19, enrolled during active disease. The specimen sequenced was peripheral blood. CDR3 nucleotide sequence: TGCGCCAGCAGCCAAGATACCGGGACTAGCTATACCTACGAGCAGTACTTC. Protein product: CASSQDTGTSYTYEQYF.